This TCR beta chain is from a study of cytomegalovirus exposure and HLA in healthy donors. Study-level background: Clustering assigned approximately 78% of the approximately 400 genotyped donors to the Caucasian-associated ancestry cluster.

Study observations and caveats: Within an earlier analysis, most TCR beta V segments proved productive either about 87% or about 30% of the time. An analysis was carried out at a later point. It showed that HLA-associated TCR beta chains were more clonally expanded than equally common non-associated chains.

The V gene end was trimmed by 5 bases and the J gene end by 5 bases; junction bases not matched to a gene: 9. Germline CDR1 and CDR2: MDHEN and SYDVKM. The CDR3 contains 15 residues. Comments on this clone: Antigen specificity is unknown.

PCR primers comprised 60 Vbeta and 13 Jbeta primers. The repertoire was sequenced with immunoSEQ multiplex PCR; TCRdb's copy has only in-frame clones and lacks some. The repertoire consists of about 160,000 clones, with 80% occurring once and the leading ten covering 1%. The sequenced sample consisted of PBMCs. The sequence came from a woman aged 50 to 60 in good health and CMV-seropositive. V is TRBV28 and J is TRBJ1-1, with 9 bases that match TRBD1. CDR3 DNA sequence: TGTGCCAGCAGTAACCCGGGACAGGGAATTACTGAAGCTTTCTTT. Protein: CASSNPGQGITEAFF.